The 5 T cell receptor beta chains given below trace back to one sample, sequenced in a study of OX40 agonist ivuxolimab in advanced cancers. The data were produced by immunoSEQ multiplex PCR, yet TCRdb's version contains in-frame clones alone and is incomplete. Of more than 45,000 clones listed, almost 85% are singletons. The input for sequencing was CD4+ or CD8+ T cells sorted from blood, taken in a trial of the OX40 agonist ivuxolimab. The receptor source for this set is an adult with an advanced solid tumor such as melanoma, head and neck, liver or kidney cancer.

The CDR3 region has the DNA TGTGCCAGCAGCCAAGAGGGGTTCCGTCTGACTGAAGCTTTCTTT. Amino acids: CASSQEGFRLTEAFF. The chain links TRBV14 to TRBJ1-1; no reliable D call. The CDR3 covers 15 residues. V lost 0 bases and J lost 5, with 13 bases in between. Germline lookup yields CDR1 SGHDN and CDR2 FVKESK. Filled out from reference TRBV14 and TRBJ1-1, the complete variable domain reads EAGVTQFPSHSVIEKGQTVTLRCDPISGHDNLYWYRRVMGKEIKFLLHFVKESKQDESGMPNNRFLAERTGGTYSTLKVQPAELEDSGVYFCASSQEGFRLTEAFFGQGTRLTVV.

This rearrangement joins TRBV19 to TRBJ2-1; D assignment may be TRBD1 or TRBD2 (7 bases each). Germline V gene sequence: CDR1 LNHDA, CDR2 SQIVND (reference sequence). Trimming cost V 5 bases and J 7 bases, with 21 bases left between them. This CDR3 region has 16 residues. The CDR3 sequence: CASSATRQGGSNEQFF. In DNA, the CDR3 is TGTGCCAGTAGTGCTACCCGACAGGGAGGGAGTAATGAGCAGTTCTTC.

This chain connects TRBV7-2 to TRBJ2-3; 12 bases line up with TRBD2. Germline V CDR1 and CDR2: SGHTA, FQGNSA. CDR3 size: 18 residues. Losses at the gene ends were 3 bases for V and 4 bases for J; bases not matched to a gene: 11. CDR3 DNA: TGTGCCAGCAGCTTCCCAACCTGGGCTAGCGGGAGGGCAGATACGCAGTATTTT. Protein product: CASSFPTWASGRADTQYF.

This chain uses TRBV6-5 with TRBJ2-7; 9 nucleotides agree with TRBD2. V shed 6 bases and J 6 bases; nucleotides not matched to a gene: 9. This CDR3 region has 14 residues. CDR1 and CDR2 (germline): MNHEY, SVGAGI. As DNA, the CDR3 is TGTGCCAGCAGCGAAGGCGGGAGGGTGGGCGAGCAGTACTTC. Translating it yields CASSEGGRVGEQYF.

This rearrangement joins TRBV28 to TRBJ1-3, with D possibly matching TRBD1 (6 bases). The length of the CDR3 is 16 residues. Trimming took 6 bases from V and 4 from J, leaving 19 bases between them. CDR1 and CDR2 from the germline V gene are MDHEN and SYDVKM. CDR3 DNA: TGTGCCAGCAGGGGACCCAGACAGGTAGCAGGAAACACCATATATTTT. Its protein is CASRGPRQVAGNTIYF.